These 31 T cell receptor beta chains share one sample of origin, sequenced in a study of shared T cell receptors in the human thymus. Clones were read by immunoSEQ multiplex PCR, and TCRdb kept only the in-frame ones, dropping some. The sample contains 640,000 or so clones, about 87% of which appear only once. These data also formed part of another study, on human thymus T cells.

The source material was thymocytes. These receptors were taken from a boy under two years old with a congenital heart defect.

The DNA for the CDR3 is TGTGCCAGCAGCCATTCAACGGGAGCTCTGGCCTACGAGCAGTACTTC. It encodes CASSHSTGALAYEQYF. The chain couples TRBV9 to TRBJ2-7, with D perhaps TRBD2 (6 bases). CDR3 length: 16 residues. Trimming removed 4 bases from V and 2 bases from J, with 19 bases in between. Germline CDR1 is SGDLS and CDR2 is YYNGEE.

V gene TRBV2 combines with J gene TRBJ2-7, with D possibly being TRBD1 (5 bases). Germline V gives CDR1 SNHLY, CDR2 FYNNEI. The CDR3 contains 18 residues. V was pared by 4 bases and J by 4 bases, with 26 bases between. The CDR3 DNA reads TGTGCCAGCAGTGCATCCTCACAACAGGACCCACTATCTTACGAGCAGTACTTC. Its translation is CASSASSQQDPLSYEQYF.

The V gene is TRBV5-4, the J gene TRBJ2-5; D remains ambiguous. Trimming pared 0 bases from V and 2 bases from J, leaving 20 bases between. CDR3 length equals 18 residues. Germline V gene data show CDR1 as SGHNT and CDR2 as YYREEE (reference sequence). This chain's CDR3 is CASSLGVSRGTLQETQYF. The DNA for the CDR3 is TGTGCCAGCAGCTTGGGCGTTTCGCGCGGAACGTTACAAGAGACCCAGTACTTC.

The chain combines TRBV5-1 with TRBJ2-3; the match to TRBD2 covers 10 bases. V trimming: 0 bases; J trimming: 1 base; junction bases outside the gene matches: 5. Germline V gives CDR1 SGHRS, CDR2 YFSETQ. The CDR3 totals 17 residues. CDR3 loop: CASSLARLAGGTDTQYF. In DNA form, the CDR3 reads TGCGCCAGCAGCTTGGCCCGACTAGCGGGTGGCACAGATACGCAGTATTTT.

The rearrangement uses TRBV5-6 and TRBJ2-3; 8 nucleotides align to TRBD2. CDR3 length: 16 residues. In germline, CDR1 is SGHDT, CDR2 YYEEEE. The ends lost 2 bases at V and 1 base at J; junction bases unmatched: 6. The CDR3 region is CASSLEGLEGTDTQYF. The CDR3 bases are TGTGCCAGCAGCTTAGAGGGACTAGAGGGCACAGATACGCAGTATTTT.

The rearrangement links TRBV15 to TRBJ2-5, with D unresolved. With the DNA end fitting TRBJ2-7 better, the J assignment may be wrong. The germline V gene encodes CDR1 LNHNV and CDR2 YYDKDF (reference sequence). This CDR3 is 16 amino acids long. CDR3 amino acids: CATSRVDVGGSYEQYF. The CDR3 DNA reads TGTGCCACCAGCAGAGTAGACGTCGGCGGCTCCTACGAGCAGTACTTC.

The rearrangement links TRBV27 to TRBJ1-3; D remains unclear. Germline assignment: CDR1 MNHEY and CDR2 SMNVEV (reference sequence). V was cut by 3 bases and J by 4 bases, with 7 bases left in between. CDR3 size: 13 residues. As DNA, the CDR3 is TGTGCCAGCAGTTTCGGCAGGGGAAACACCATATATTTT. This codes for CASSFGRGNTIYF.

The gene calls are TRBV2 and TRBJ2-7; tentative D call: TRBD2 (6 bases). The CDR3 extends over 15 amino acids. From germline, CDR1 is SNHLY and CDR2 FYNNEI. V dropped 7 bases and J dropped 2 bases, with 18 bases sitting between them. The CDR3 region has the DNA TGTGCCAGCAAGGAGGGGTTTTTGAGCGCCTACGAGCAGTACTTC. Protein sequence: CASKEGFLSAYEQYF.

The V gene is TRBV28, the J gene TRBJ1-2; possible D gene TRBD1, 6 bases. Germline lookup yields CDR1 MDHEN and CDR2 SYDVKM. The CDR3 covers 14 residues. The V end was cut by 5 bases, the J end by 3 bases, with 13 bases between. The CDR3 is CASSPTGWYYGYTF. The DNA for the CDR3 is TGTGCCAGCAGTCCAACAGGGTGGTACTATGGCTACACCTTC.

The chain has TRBV11-2 and TRBJ2-7; weak D call: TRBD1 (6 bases). The V and J ends lost 2 bases and 4 bases respectively, with 12 bases between them. The CDR3 contains 14 residues. Germline CDR1 SGHAT, CDR2 FQNNGV. CDR3 coding DNA: TGTGCCAGCAGCTTATCAGGGGACCGATACGAGCAGTACTTC. It specifies CASSLSGDRYEQYF.

This chain uses TRBV15 with TRBJ1-2; D gene unclear. The germline V gene encodes CDR1 LNHNV and CDR2 YYDKDF (reference sequence). Trimming shortened V by 0 bases and J by 2 bases, and 16 bases separated the two germline ends. The CDR3 consists of 17 residues. CDR3 sequence (DNA): TGTGCCACCAGCAGAGACACCGGGTCCGCCATGAACTATGGCTACACCTTC. Protein sequence: CATSRDTGSAMNYGYTF.

The gene calls are TRBV27 and TRBJ2-3; 9 bases agree with TRBD2. Trimming at V came to 5 bases and at J to 4 bases, leaving 13 bases not matched to a gene. This CDR3 is 17 amino acids long. Germline V gene sequence: CDR1 MNHEY, CDR2 SMNVEV (reference sequence). The CDR3 DNA sequence: TGTGCCAGCAGTCCCGGGACTAGCATTCGGTGGCCAGATACGCAGTATTTT. Its translation is CASSPGTSIRWPDTQYF.

This chain links TRBV14 with TRBJ1-5, with 8 positions matching TRBD1. The CDR3 has 15 amino acids. Germline CDR1 reads SGHDN; CDR2 reads FVKESK. The V and J ends lost 4 bases and 7 bases, in that order; junction bases with no gene match: 9. CDR3 amino acids: CASSRGQGEHQPQHF. In nucleotides, the CDR3 is TGTGCCAGCAGCCGAGGACAGGGCGAACACCAGCCCCAGCATTTT.

The CDR3 sequence is CASSHPGSSYEQYF. The CDR3 DNA sequence: TGCGCCAGCAGCCATCCAGGTAGTTCCTACGAGCAGTACTTC. The gene calls are TRBV4-1 and TRBJ2-7; D gene uncertain. CDR3 length: 14 residues. Germline lookup yields CDR1 MGHRA and CDR2 YSYEKL. The V end was cut by 3 bases, the J end by 1 base, with 10 bases between.

The chain joins TRBV4-3 to TRBJ2-5; TRBD2 matches 9 bases. The CDR3 is made up of 18 amino acids. Germline loops: CDR1 LGHNA, CDR2 YSLEER. V lost 1 base and J lost 4; bases outside the gene matches: 13. The CDR3 DNA reads as TGCGCCAGCAGCCAAGGGTATTCCGGTAGCGGGGGTCGAGAGACCCAGTACTTC. Translation: CASSQGYSGSGGRETQYF.

In nucleotides, the CDR3 is TGTGCCAGCAGCTTAGCGATAGGGAGGTACACTGAAGCTTTCTTT. This sequence encodes CASSLAIGRYTEAFF. The genes are TRBV7-2 and TRBJ1-1; D is uncertain. This CDR3 has 15 amino acids. V was cut by 0 bases and J by 3 bases, with 11 bases left in between. Germline V gene lookup returns CDR1 SGHTA and CDR2 FQGNSA.

This chain connects TRBV4-3 to TRBJ1-1, with D possibly matching TRBD1 (6 bases). Germline-derived CDR1 and CDR2 are LGHNA and YSLEER. V lost 3 bases, J lost 5 bases, and 19 bases lay in between. This CDR3 is 16 amino acids long. For the CDR3, the DNA is TGCGCCAGCAGCCAGAAAAAATACAGGGCTTGGACTGAAGCTTTCTTT. Residues: CASSQKKYRAWTEAFF.

This sequence joins TRBV19 and TRBJ1-2, with D perhaps matching TRBD1 (5 bases). The V end lost 3 bases, the J end lost 8 bases, and 13 bases lay between the germline ends. Germline V gene data show CDR1 as LNHDA and CDR2 as SQIVND (reference sequence). This CDR3 region has 13 residues. CDR3 sequence reads: CASSIPGVAGYTF. DNA of the CDR3: TGTGCCAGTAGTATCCCGGGGGTTGCGGGCTACACCTTC. The full variable domain, its missing parts supplied by reference TRBV19 and TRBJ1-2, is DGGITQSPKYLFRKEGQNVTLSCEQNLNHDAMYWYRQDPGQGLRLIYYSQIVNDFQKGDIAEGYSVSREKKESFPLTVTSAQKNPTAFYLCASSIPGVAGYTFGSGTRLTVV.

The count of this clone is one. V usage is TRBV27 and J usage is TRBJ1-6; maybe TRBD1 (5 bases). The CDR3 runs to 16 residues. V lost 8 bases and J 3 bases, leaving 17 bases between the germline ends. Looked up from germline, CDR1 is MNHEY and CDR2 is SMNVEV (reference sequence). CDR3 DNA: TGTGCCAGCTCACAGTGGACAATGAGCTATAATTCACCCCTCCACTTT. Translating it yields CASSQWTMSYNSPLHF.

Concerning this clone: Distinct nucleotide sequences in the sample also encode this CDR3. The chain carries TRBV5-1 and TRBJ2-3; 9 nucleotides match TRBD2. Germline-derived CDR1 and CDR2 are SGHRS and YFSETQ. The CDR3 loop spans 14 amino acids. V was clipped by 2 bases and J by 4 bases; unmatched bases: 2. CDR3 amino acids: CASSLAGGPDTQYF. The CDR3 DNA reads as TGCGCCAGCAGCTTAGCGGGGGGCCCAGATACGCAGTATTTT.

This clone was counted a single time. The J gene is TRBJ2-2, the V gene TRBV5-4, with TRBD2 matching over 12 bases. CDR1 is SGHNT and CDR2 is YYREEE in the germline V gene (reference sequence). V lost 4 bases and J lost 4; bases outside the gene matches: 8. The CDR3 has 17 residues. In DNA form, the CDR3 reads TGTGCCAGCAGCAGGACTAGCGGGATTGAAGGCACCGGGGAGCTGTTTTTT. This gives the protein CASSRTSGIEGTGELFF.

The gene calls are TRBV6-5 and TRBJ1-4; 11 bases match TRBD1. This CDR3 spans 15 amino acids. The V gene end was trimmed by 5 bases and the J gene end by 5 bases; junction bases not matched to a gene: 4. Germline V CDR1 and CDR2: MNHEY, SVGAGI. CDR3 region: CASSPDRGLNEKLFF. In DNA form, the CDR3 reads TGTGCCAGCAGTCCGGACAGGGGGCTAAATGAAAAACTGTTTTTT.

The chain has TRBV5-1 and TRBJ1-5; D might be TRBD1 (6 bases). Trimming shortened V by 2 bases and J by 8 bases, and 11 bases separated the two germline ends. Germline V gene sequence: CDR1 SGHRS, CDR2 YFSETQ. The CDR3 covers 13 residues. This CDR3 is CASSLQGKEPQHF. In nucleotides, the CDR3 is TGCGCCAGCAGCTTACAGGGTAAGGAGCCCCAGCATTTT.

This sequence joins TRBV28 and TRBJ2-7; the match to TRBD1 covers 10 bases. Germline assignment: CDR1 MDHEN and CDR2 SYDVKM. V was clipped by 6 bases and J by 2 bases; unmatched bases: 4. The CDR3 covers 14 residues. CDR3 sequence: CASSWDRGPYEQYF. The DNA for the CDR3 is TGTGCCAGCAGCTGGGACAGGGGCCCCTACGAGCAGTACTTC.

V usage is TRBV4-1 and J usage is TRBJ2-2, with a weak D call TRBD2 (6 bases). V was trimmed by 0 bases and J by 0 bases, leaving 17 bases between them. CDR1 is MGHRA and CDR2 is YSYEKL in the germline V gene. CDR3 length: 19 amino acids. This CDR3 reads CASSQEEGLGGANTGELFF. CDR3 coding DNA: TGCGCCAGCAGCCAAGAAGAGGGACTCGGGGGAGCGAACACCGGGGAGCTGTTTTTT.

V usage is TRBV4-3 and J usage is TRBJ1-2; D might be TRBD1 (5 bases). Deletions cut 0 bases from V and 3 bases from J, with 14 bases between. The CDR3 is made up of 16 amino acids. Germline values: CDR1 LGHNA, CDR2 YSLEER. The CDR3: CASSQEKWGADYGYTF. For the CDR3, the DNA is TGCGCCAGCAGCCAAGAGAAGTGGGGCGCAGACTATGGCTACACCTTC.

The rearrangement links TRBV5-1 to TRBJ1-1; D gene uncertain. Trimming took 3 bases from V and 3 from J, leaving 15 bases between them. The CDR3 runs to 15 residues. Germline CDR1 is SGHRS and CDR2 is YFSETQ. Here the CDR3 DNA reads TGCGCCAGCAGCTGTGAGGACGGGGTGGACACTGAAGCTTTCTTT. Amino acids: CASSCEDGVDTEAFF. The entire variable domain, with the rest obtained from reference TRBV5-1 and TRBJ1-1, is as follows: KAGVTQTPRYLIKTRGQQVTLSCSPISGHRSVSWYQQTPGQGLQFLFEYFSETQRNKGNFPGRFSGRQFSNSRSEMNVSTLELGDSALYLCASSCEDGVDTEAFFGQGTRLTVV.

This clone was picked up one time. The CDR3 DNA reads TGTGCCAGCAGCGGACAGCAGGGCACAGATACGCAGTATTTT. This encodes CASSGQQGTDTQYF. This sequence joins TRBV6-1 and TRBJ2-3; possible D gene TRBD1, 6 bases. This CDR3 contains 14 residues. Trimming pared 6 bases from V and 1 base from J, leaving 11 bases between. The germline gives CDR1 MNHNS, CDR2 SASEGT.

For this clone: Other DNA variants within this sample encode the same CDR3. V gene TRBV29-1 combines with J gene TRBJ2-7, with TRBD1 matching 9 bases. Germline V CDR1 and CDR2: SQVTM, ANQGSEA. The V gene end was trimmed by 7 bases and the J gene end by 2 bases; junction bases not matched to a gene: 3. The CDR3 length is 12 residues. This CDR3 reads CSGGTGTYEQYF. The DNA of the CDR3 is TGCAGCGGCGGGACAGGGACCTACGAGCAGTACTTC.

The J gene is TRBJ2-1, the V gene TRBV7-9; D is undetermined. Germline CDR1 is SEHNR and CDR2 is FQNEAQ (reference sequence). The CDR3 is 16 residues long. V shed 2 bases and J shed 0 bases, with 11 bases lying between them. The CDR3 DNA is TGTGCCAGCAGCTTACCCTCGCGACACTCCTACAATGAGCAGTTCTTC. Its protein product is CASSLPSRHSYNEQFF.

The gene calls are TRBV4-1 and TRBJ2-3, with 14 nucleotides matching TRBD2. CDR3 length: 19 residues. The J segment lost 5 bases and the V segment lost 4 bases, leaving 14 bases of the junction unmatched. Germline loops: CDR1 MGHRA, CDR2 YSYEKL. CDR3 nucleotide sequence: TGCGCCAGCAGCCCCCCGGGACTAGCGGGAGTGGGACGAAGAGATACGCAGTATTTT. Its translation is CASSPPGLAGVGRRDTQYF.